A selection of T cell receptor beta chains follows, all from one sample in a study of T cell responses to AZD1222 COVID-19 vaccine. Libraries were prepared by immunoSEQ multiplex PCR; TCRdb keeps only in-frame clonotypes and omits some of them. This sample has roughly 150,000 clones, with 80% to 95% found just once. The sample here was peripheral blood, taken on day 0 of AZD1222 vaccination. The receptors were gathered from an adult in good health. Each CDR3 is given with its conserved first and last residue. The D gene is left open where the match is weak. For some rows the clone size is stated as once, few or many, or as a class when expanded; others skip it.

CDR3aa	CDR3nt	abundance	d_gene	v_gene	j_gene
CASSLTGRGNYGYTF	TGTGCCAGCAGTCTGACAGGACGGGGTAACTATGGCTACACCTTC	.	.	TRBV28	TRBJ1-2
CASSPLAGGSYEQYF	TGTGCCAGCTCACCACTAGCGGGGGGATCCTACGAGCAGTACTTC	.	TRBD2	TRBV18	TRBJ2-7
CASSTNTGNTIYF	TGTGCCAGCAGTACCAATACAGGAAACACCATATATTTT	.	.	TRBV27	TRBJ1-3
CASSLGRVDTGELFF	TGTGCCAGCAGCTTAGGGAGGGTGGACACCGGGGAGCTGTTTTTT	.	TRBD2	TRBV7-3	TRBJ2-2
CASSLAGGTGNTIYF	TGTGCCAGCAGCTTAGCCGGGGGTACTGGAAACACCATATATTTT	.	.	TRBV7-2	TRBJ1-3
CAISDNSGALDGYTF	TGTGCCATCAGTGATAACTCAGGGGCCTTGGATGGCTACACCTTC	.	.	TRBV10-3	TRBJ1-2
CASSQDGQGYSPLHF	TGCGCCAGCAGCCAAGATGGACAGGGGTATTCACCCCTCCACTTT	.	TRBD1	TRBV4-1	TRBJ1-6
CASSPMDGNTEAFF	TGTGCCAGCTCACCAATGGACGGGAACACTGAAGCTTTCTTT	.	.	TRBV18	TRBJ1-1
CASSELGDRLYGYTF	TGTGCCAGCAGTGAACTCGGGGACAGACTCTATGGCTACACCTTC	.	TRBD1	TRBV6-1	TRBJ1-2
CASSPSSVLVTEAFF	TGTGCCAGCAGCCCAAGTTCAGTGCTTGTGACTGAAGCTTTCTTT	.	.	TRBV7-8	TRBJ1-1
CTSSQVVRTRYSYEQYF	TGCACCAGCAGCCAAGTGGTCAGGACTAGATACTCCTACGAGCAGTACTTC	.	.	TRBV1	TRBJ2-7
CASSLGQGAAYEQYF	TGTGCCAGTAGTCTGGGACAGGGGGCTGCCTACGAGCAGTACTTC	.	TRBD1	TRBV19	TRBJ2-7
CASSLHAQHTQYF	TGTGCCAGCAGCTTACACGCACAACATACGCAGTATTTT	.	.	TRBV7-9	TRBJ2-3
CASSSKDRGGGYGYTF	TGTGCCAGCAGTTCCAAAGACAGGGGAGGCGGCTATGGCTACACCTTC	.	TRBD1	TRBV6-2/TRBV6-3	TRBJ1-2
CASSLREEQYF	TGTGCCAGCAGCCTCCGGGAAGAGCAGTACTTC	.	.	TRBV3-1/TRBV3-2	TRBJ2-7
CASSLTPTGLNSPLHF	TGTGCCAGCAGTCTAACCCCGACAGGGCTTAATTCACCCCTCCACTTT	.	TRBD1	TRBV27	TRBJ1-6
CASSLARRTNYGYTF	TGTGCCAGCAGCTTAGCGCGGAGGACTAACTATGGCTACACCTTC	medium-sized	.	TRBV7-8	TRBJ1-2
CASSQVVGNNQPQHF	TGCGCCAGCAGCCAAGTGGTCGGGAACAATCAGCCCCAGCATTTT	.	.	TRBV4-1	TRBJ1-5
CASTFTYPTYGYTF	TGTGCCAGTACCTTTACGTACCCAACCTATGGCTACACCTTC	.	.	TRBV19	TRBJ1-2
CASSIGDSGGYTF	TGTGCCAGTAGTATTGGGGATTCGGGAGGCTACACCTTC	.	.	TRBV19	TRBJ1-2
CASSPLDRDTGELFF	TGTGCCAGTAGTCCGTTGGACAGGGACACCGGGGAGCTGTTTTTT	once	TRBD1	TRBV19	TRBJ2-2
CASSSPWSQEAFF	TGTGCCAGCAGTTCCCCCTGGAGCCAAGAAGCTTTCTTT	.	.	TRBV6-5	TRBJ1-1
CAISEAPPDSARYEQYF	TGTGCCATCAGTGAGGCACCCCCCGACAGCGCCCGGTACGAGCAGTACTTC	.	.	TRBV10-3	TRBJ2-7
CASSLNWGAQDEKLFF	TGCGCCAGCAGCTTGAACTGGGGGGCTCAGGATGAAAAACTGTTTTTT	.	.	TRBV5-1	TRBJ1-4
CASSLVMDREETQYF	TGTGCCAGCAGCTTAGTCATGGACAGAGAAGAGACCCAGTACTTC	.	.	TRBV7-2	TRBJ2-5
CASSPWDRSNYGYTF	TGTGCCAGCTCACCATGGGACAGGTCTAACTATGGCTACACCTTC	.	TRBD1	TRBV18	TRBJ1-2
CASSPTETGVAFF	TGTGCCAGTAGCCCTACGGAAACAGGGGTAGCTTTCTTT	once	TRBD1	TRBV19	TRBJ1-1
CASSKGAGSYEQYF	TGTGCCAGCAGCAAAGGGGCGGGTTCCTACGAGCAGTACTTC	.	.	TRBV3-1/TRBV3-2	TRBJ2-7
CASSYEPGGQPQHF	TGTGCCAGCAGTTACGAGCCGGGGGGTCAGCCCCAGCATTTT	.	.	TRBV6-2/TRBV6-3	TRBJ1-5
CASSSRTGGDYGYTF	TGTGCCAGCAGCTCTAGGACAGGGGGGGACTATGGCTACACCTTC	.	TRBD1	TRBV5-4	TRBJ1-2
CASSQEGAGTGNNQPQHF	TGCGCCAGCAGCCAAGAGGGGGCCGGGACAGGGAACAATCAGCCCCAGCATTTT	.	TRBD1	TRBV4-1	TRBJ1-5
CASRQGTSGDSYEQYF	TGTGCCAGCAGGCAAGGGACTAGCGGGGACTCCTACGAGCAGTACTTC	.	TRBD2	TRBV2	TRBJ2-7
CASSPRPRTGEKDTQYF	TGTGCCAGCAGTCCCCGCCCCCGGACAGGGGAAAAAGATACGCAGTATTTT	.	TRBD1	TRBV27	TRBJ2-3
CASSTGGVYGYTF	TGTGCCAGTAGTACAGGGGGAGTCTATGGCTACACCTTC	.	TRBD1	TRBV19	TRBJ1-2
CASHLSVTYNEQFF	TGTGCCAGCCACCTAAGTGTCACCTACAATGAGCAGTTCTTC	.	.	TRBV2	TRBJ2-1
CASSRGPRGDYEQYF	TGTGCCAGTAGTAGGGGACCTAGGGGGGACTACGAGCAGTACTTC	.	.	TRBV19	TRBJ2-7
CASSIITGYTGELFF	TGTGCCAGTAGTATTATTACGGGATACACCGGGGAGCTGTTTTTT	once	.	TRBV19	TRBJ2-2
CASSVDTAYEQYF	TGTGCCAGCAGCGTGGACACCGCCTACGAGCAGTACTTC	.	.	TRBV9	TRBJ2-7
CASSRGLAGTQETQYF	TGTGCCAGCAGCCGTGGACTAGCGGGAACCCAAGAGACCCAGTACTTC	.	TRBD2	TRBV7-3	TRBJ2-5
CASSEGAGSVADTQYF	TGTGCCAGCAGTGAAGGAGCGGGGTCTGTTGCAGATACGCAGTATTTT	.	TRBD2	TRBV2	TRBJ2-3
CAWSSGRGQETQYF	TGTGCCTGGAGTTCTGGGAGGGGCCAAGAGACCCAGTACTTC	.	TRBD2	TRBV30	TRBJ2-5
CASSLVRGGGTDTQYF	TGTGCCAGCAGCTTGGTGCGGGGTGGGGGTACAGATACGCAGTATTTT	.	.	TRBV5-5	TRBJ2-3